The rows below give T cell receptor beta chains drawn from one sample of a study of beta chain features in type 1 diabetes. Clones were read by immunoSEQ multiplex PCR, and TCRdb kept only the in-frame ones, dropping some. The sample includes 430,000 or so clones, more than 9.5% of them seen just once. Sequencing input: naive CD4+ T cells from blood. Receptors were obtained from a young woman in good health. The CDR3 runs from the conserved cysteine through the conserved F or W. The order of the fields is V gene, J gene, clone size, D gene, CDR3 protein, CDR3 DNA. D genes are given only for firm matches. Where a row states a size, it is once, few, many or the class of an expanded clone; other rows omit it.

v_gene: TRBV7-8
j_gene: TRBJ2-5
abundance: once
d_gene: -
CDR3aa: CASSLDRALKETQYF
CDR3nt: TGTGCCAGCAGCTTAGACAGGGCACTGAAAGAGACCCAGTACTTC

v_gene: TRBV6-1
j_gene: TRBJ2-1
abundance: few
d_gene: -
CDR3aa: CASRRGQPYNEQFF
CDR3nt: TGTGCCAGCAGGAGAGGACAGCCTTACAATGAGCAGTTCTTC

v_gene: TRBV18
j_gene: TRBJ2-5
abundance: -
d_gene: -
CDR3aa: CASSPVELQETQYF
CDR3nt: TGTGCCAGCTCACCAGTTGAGCTCCAAGAGACCCAGTACTTC

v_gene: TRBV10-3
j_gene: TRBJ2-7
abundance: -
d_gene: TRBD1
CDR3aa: CAISPGTGEGYFRVKEQYF
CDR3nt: TGTGCCATCAGTCCGGGGACAGGGGAAGGGTACTTTCGCGTAAAAGAGCAGTACTTC

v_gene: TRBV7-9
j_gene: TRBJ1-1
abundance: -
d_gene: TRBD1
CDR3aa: CASSLRQGGTEAFF
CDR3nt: TGTGCCAGCAGCCTCAGACAGGGTGGCACTGAAGCTTTCTTT

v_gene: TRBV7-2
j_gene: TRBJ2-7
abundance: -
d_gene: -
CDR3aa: CASSLYGDLLDEQYF
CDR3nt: TGTGCCAGCAGCCTCTATGGGGATCTCCTGGACGAGCAGTACTTC

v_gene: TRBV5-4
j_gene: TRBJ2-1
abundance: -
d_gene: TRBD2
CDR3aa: CASSFEGGPVNEQFF
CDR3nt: TGTGCCAGCAGCTTCGAGGGAGGGCCGGTCAATGAGCAGTTCTTC

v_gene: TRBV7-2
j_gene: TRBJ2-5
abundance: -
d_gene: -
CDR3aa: CASSLGGRETQYF
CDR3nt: TGTGCCAGCAGCCTGGGTGGGCGGGAGACCCAGTACTTC

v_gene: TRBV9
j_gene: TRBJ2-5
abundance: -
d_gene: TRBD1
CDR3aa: CASSLVPGQKPQYF
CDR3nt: TGTGCCAGCAGCCTTGTCCCGGGACAGAAACCCCAGTACTTC

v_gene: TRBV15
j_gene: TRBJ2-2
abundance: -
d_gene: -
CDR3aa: CATSGWGPNTGELFF
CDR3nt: TGTGCCACCAGCGGCTGGGGCCCGAACACCGGGGAGCTGTTTTTT

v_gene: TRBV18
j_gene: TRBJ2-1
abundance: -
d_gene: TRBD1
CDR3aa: CASSPGTVYNEQFF
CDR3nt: TGTGCCAGCTCACCCGGGACAGTATACAATGAGCAGTTCTTC

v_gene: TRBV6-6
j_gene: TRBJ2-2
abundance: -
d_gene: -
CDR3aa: CASRATQNTGELFF
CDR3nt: TGTGCCAGCAGGGCGACACAAAACACCGGGGAGCTGTTTTTT

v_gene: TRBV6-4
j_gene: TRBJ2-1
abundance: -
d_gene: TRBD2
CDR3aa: CASSPSGRAWRNEQFF
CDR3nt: TGTGCCAGCAGTCCTAGCGGGAGAGCTTGGAGGAATGAGCAGTTCTTC

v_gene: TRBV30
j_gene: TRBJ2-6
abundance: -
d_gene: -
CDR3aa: CAWCVPTYRGRGANVLTF
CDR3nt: TGTGCCTGGTGTGTGCCGACGTACCGGGGGCGTGGGGCCAACGTCCTGACTTTC

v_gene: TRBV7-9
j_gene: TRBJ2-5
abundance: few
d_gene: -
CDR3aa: CASSSPIQETQYF
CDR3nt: TGTGCCAGCAGCTCCCCAATCCAAGAGACCCAGTACTTC

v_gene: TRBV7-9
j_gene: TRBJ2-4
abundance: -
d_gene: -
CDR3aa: CASSANTGYIQYF
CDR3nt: TGTGCCAGCAGCGCCAACACAGGGTACATTCAGTACTTC

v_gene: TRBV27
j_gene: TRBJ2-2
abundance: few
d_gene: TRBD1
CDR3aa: CASSLFETGLAGELFF
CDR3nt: TGTGCCAGCAGTTTATTTGAGACAGGGCTGGCTGGGGAGCTGTTTTTT

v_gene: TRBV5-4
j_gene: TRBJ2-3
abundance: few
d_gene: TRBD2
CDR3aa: CASSTGGWSDTQYF
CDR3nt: TGTGCCAGCAGCACGGGGGGGTGGTCAGATACGCAGTATTTT

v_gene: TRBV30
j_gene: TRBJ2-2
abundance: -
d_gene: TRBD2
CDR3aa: CAWSVIFLAGLTGELFF
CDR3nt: TGTGCCTGGAGTGTAATATTTCTAGCGGGACTAACCGGGGAGCTGTTTTTT

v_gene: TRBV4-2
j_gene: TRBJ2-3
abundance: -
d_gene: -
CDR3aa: CASSQEAGYPTDTQYF
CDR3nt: TGTGCCAGCAGCCAAGAGGCTGGCTACCCGACAGATACGCAGTATTTT

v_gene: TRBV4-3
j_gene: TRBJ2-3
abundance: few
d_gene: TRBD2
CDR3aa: CASSGAGDTDTQYF
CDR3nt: TGCGCCAGCAGCGGAGCGGGGGACACAGATACGCAGTATTTT

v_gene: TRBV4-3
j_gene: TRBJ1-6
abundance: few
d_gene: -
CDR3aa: CASSPKGERNNSPLHF
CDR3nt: TGCGCCAGCAGCCCGAAAGGGGAACGGAATAATTCACCCCTCCACTTT

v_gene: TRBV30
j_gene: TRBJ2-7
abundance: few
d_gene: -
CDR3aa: CAWREMSREQYF
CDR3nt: TGTGCCTGGAGGGAAATGTCGAGAGAGCAGTACTTC

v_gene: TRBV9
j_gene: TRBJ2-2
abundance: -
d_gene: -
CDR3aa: CASSVSGSVNTGELFF
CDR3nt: TGTGCCAGCAGCGTATCAGGGAGCGTAAACACCGGGGAGCTGTTTTTT

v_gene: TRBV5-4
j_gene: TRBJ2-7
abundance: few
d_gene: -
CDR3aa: CASSLLGSYEQYF
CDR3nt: TGTGCCAGCAGCCTATTAGGGTCCTACGAGCAGTACTTC

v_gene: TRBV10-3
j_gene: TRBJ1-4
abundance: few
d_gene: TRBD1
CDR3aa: CATRQGAEKLFF
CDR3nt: TGTGCCACTAGACAGGGCGCGGAGAAACTGTTTTTT

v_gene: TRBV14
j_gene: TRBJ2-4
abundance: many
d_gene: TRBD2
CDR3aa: CASSLRLAGENIQYF
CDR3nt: TGTGCCAGCAGCCTAAGACTAGCGGGAGAAAACATTCAGTACTTC

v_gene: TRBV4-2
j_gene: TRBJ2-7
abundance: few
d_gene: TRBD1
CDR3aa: CASSQDPGGEYEQYF
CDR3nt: TGTGCCAGCAGCCAAGACCCAGGGGGCGAATACGAGCAGTACTTC

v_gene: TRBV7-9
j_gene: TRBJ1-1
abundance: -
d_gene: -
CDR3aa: CASSSFGAGEEAFF
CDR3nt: TGTGCCAGCAGTTCCTTCGGGGCCGGAGAGGAAGCTTTCTTT

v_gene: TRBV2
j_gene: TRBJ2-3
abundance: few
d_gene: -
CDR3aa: CASSERGPLGDTQYF
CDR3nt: TGTGCCAGCAGTGAGAGGGGACCCTTGGGAGATACGCAGTATTTT

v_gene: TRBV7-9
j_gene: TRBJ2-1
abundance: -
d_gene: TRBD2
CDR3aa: CASSSRAGGGNNEQFF
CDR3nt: TGTGCCAGCAGCTCCCGAGCGGGAGGAGGAAACAATGAGCAGTTCTTC

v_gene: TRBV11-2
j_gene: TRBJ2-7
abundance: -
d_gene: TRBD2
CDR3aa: CASSILRGTKAYEQYF
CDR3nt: TGTGCCAGCAGCATACTCCGCGGGACTAAAGCCTACGAGCAGTACTTC